The present T cell receptor beta chain was sequenced within a study of blood T cell repertoires in COVID-19. On the study more broadly: The United States, Italy and Spain provided the acute and convalescent COVID-19 samples.

Assay: immunoSEQ multiplex PCR; the TCRdb copy retains only in-frame clones and omits some. This table has over 150,000 clones, less than 90% appearing once. V lost 5 bases and J 1 base, leaving 8 bases between the germline ends. The CDR3 contains 13 residues. The germline gives CDR1 MNHEY, CDR2 SMNVEV (reference sequence). Note on this clone: The sample has other DNA sequences that encode this CDR3 too.

The receptor comes from a woman aged 70-85 years with COVID-19, enrolled during active disease. Material for sequencing was peripheral blood. The V and J genes are TRBV27 and TRBJ1-1; D may be TRBD1 (6 bases). The CDR3: CASSLQGNTEAFF. As DNA, the CDR3 is TGTGCCAGCAGTCTACAGGGGAACACTGAAGCTTTCTTT.